Below, 15 T cell receptor beta chains from the same sample are listed, as sequenced in a study of T cells and Merkel cell carcinoma outcomes. The data were produced by immunoSEQ multiplex PCR, yet TCRdb's version contains in-frame clones alone and is incomplete. The data contain 2,000 to 2,500 clones, roughly 92% of them singletons. The sequencing input was tumor tissue from Merkel cell carcinoma. These TCRs come from a human donor with Merkel cell carcinoma.

V is TRBV6-6 and J is TRBJ1-5; D is undetermined. This CDR3 has 13 amino acids. The germline gives CDR1 MNHNY, CDR2 SVGAGI (reference sequence). The V end was cut by 7 bases, the J end by 0 bases, with 7 bases between. The CDR3 DNA reads TGTGCCAGCACACGGATTAGCAATCAGCCCCAGCATTTT. Its protein is CASTRISNQPQHF.

The chain recombines TRBV2 with TRBJ1-6, with a possible D match to TRBD1 (6 bases). The CDR3 runs to 15 residues. The V and J ends lost 1 base and 10 bases respectively, with 14 bases between them. Germline CDR1 is SNHLY and CDR2 is FYNNEI. CDR3 sequence (DNA): TGTGCCAGCAGTGAAGGGGGACACACTGGATCACCCCTCCACTTT. This sequence encodes CASSEGGHTGSPLHF.

This chain joins TRBV18 and TRBJ2-7; TRBD2 matches at 7 bases. The germline V gene has CDR1 KGHSH and CDR2 LQKENI. CDR3 length: 14 residues. The junction had 6 bases not matched to a gene; V was cut back by 3 bases and J by 4 bases. This CDR3 is CASSPGGGGYEQYF. Written as DNA, the CDR3 is TGTGCCAGCTCACCGGGCGGGGGAGGTTACGAGCAGTACTTC.

V is TRBV5-8 and J is TRBJ1-5, with D perhaps TRBD1 (5 bases). Germline V gives CDR1 SGHTS, CDR2 YDEGEE. There are 16 residues in the CDR3. Trimming shortened V by 2 bases and J by 0 bases, and 12 bases separated the two germline ends. The CDR3 DNA reads TGTGCCAGCAGCTTAGACAGACCCTATAGCAATCAGCCCCAGCATTTT. The encoded protein is CASSLDRPYSNQPQHF.

This clone came up once. The chain combines TRBV9 with TRBJ1-2; the D is unclear. V dropped 0 bases and J dropped 2 bases, with 8 bases sitting between them. Germline V gene lookup returns CDR1 SGDLS and CDR2 YYNGEE. The CDR3 totals 14 residues. In DNA form, the CDR3 reads TGTGCCAGCAGCGTAGGACACCCCAACTATGGCTACACCTTC. Translation: CASSVGHPNYGYTF.

The CDR3 DNA is TGTGCCAGCAGCTTAGAGGGACTGGGTTCCTACGAGCAGTACTTC. Its protein is CASSLEGLGSYEQYF. V gene TRBV7-2 combines with J gene TRBJ2-7; TRBD2 might be the D (6 bases). CDR3 length: 15 amino acids. Germline loops: CDR1 SGHTA, CDR2 FQGNSA. Trimming stripped 1 base from V and 1 base from J, with 11 bases between.

The chain has TRBV6-5 and TRBJ1-3; D is unresolved. Germline V gene sequence: CDR1 MNHEY, CDR2 SVGAGI. CDR3 length equals 16 residues. Trimming took 3 bases from V and 2 from J, leaving 14 bases between them. CDR3 in DNA: TGTGCCAGCAGTTATTCGGGTGGGAATACTGGAAACACCATATATTTT. Amino acids: CASSYSGGNTGNTIYF.

The rearrangement links TRBV5-8 to TRBJ2-3, with D unresolved. CDR3 length: 14 amino acids. Per germline, CDR1 SGHTS and CDR2 YDEGEE. Trimming removed 1 base at V and 2 bases at J, with 8 bases between. CDR3 nucleotides: TGTGCCAGCAGCTTGTTGCGGATCACAGATACGCAGTATTTT. Its protein is CASSLLRITDTQYF. Complete variable domain (other parts from reference TRBV5-8 and TRBJ2-3): EAGVTQSPTHLIKTRGQQATLRCSPISGHTSVYWYQQALGLGLQFLLWYDEGEERNRGNFPPRFSGRQFPNYSSELNVNALELEDSALYLCASSLLRITDTQYFGPGTRLTVL.

CDR3 in amino acids: CASSRRGTGGYEQYF. CDR3 sequence (DNA): TGTGCCAGCAGCCGACGCGGGACAGGGGGCTACGAGCAGTACTTC. This chain joins TRBV7-2 and TRBJ2-7; 11 bases line up with TRBD1. The CDR3 loop spans 15 amino acids. Germline V gene sequence: CDR1 SGHTA, CDR2 FQGNSA. V was pared by 5 bases and J by 3 bases, with 6 bases of the junction left unmatched.

This sequence joins TRBV5-8 and TRBJ2-3, with D hard to call. The CDR3 spans 15 residues. Per germline, CDR1 SGHTS and CDR2 YDEGEE. Between the trimmed V and J ends, which lost 4 bases and 1 base, there was a span of 13 bases. DNA of the CDR3: TGTGCCAGCAGCGCTATAGCTAGGGGCACAGATACGCAGTATTTT. Amino acid sequence: CASSAIARGTDTQYF.

This chain connects TRBV27 to TRBJ2-3; TRBD2 matches at 7 bases. CDR3 length: 16 residues. Germline V gene lookup returns CDR1 MNHEY and CDR2 SMNVEV (reference sequence). Unmatched junction bases numbered 11, after V lost 5 bases and J lost 3 bases. The CDR3 DNA sequence: TGTGCCAGCAGTCCTTGGGGAGGGAAGGGGACAGATACGCAGTATTTT. Encoded protein: CASSPWGGKGTDTQYF.

The J gene is TRBJ1-3, the V gene TRBV7-9, with D maybe TRBD1 (6 bases). This CDR3 has 16 amino acids. Trimming cost V 3 bases and J 0 bases, with 12 bases left between them. Per germline, CDR1 SEHNR and CDR2 FQNEAQ (reference sequence). In DNA, the CDR3 is TGTGCCAGCAGCTTCCCGGGGACAAACTCTGGAAACACCATATATTTT. This sequence encodes CASSFPGTNSGNTIYF.

This clone was picked up one time. This chain uses TRBV6-1 with TRBJ1-3; D remains ambiguous. Germline CDR1 MNHNS, CDR2 SASEGT. This CDR3 is 14 amino acids long. Trimming left V 6 bases short and J 3 bases short, with 12 bases between. The CDR3 DNA is TGTGCCAGCAGCGGGTTTAATTTTGGAAACACCATATATTTT. It is translated as CASSGFNFGNTIYF.

The rearrangement links TRBV7-6 to TRBJ2-7; D might be TRBD2 (6 bases). This CDR3 spans 14 amino acids. Germline V gene lookup returns CDR1 SGHVS and CDR2 FNYEAQ. Trimming cost V 5 bases and J 4 bases, with 15 bases left between them. CDR3 DNA: TGTGCCAGCAGCCCCCAAGCCCGGGGGTACGAGCAGTACTTC. This codes for CASSPQARGYEQYF.

This sequence joins TRBV19 and TRBJ1-6; D gene uncertain. Germline V CDR1 and CDR2: LNHDA, SQIVND (reference sequence). The CDR3 runs to 12 residues. V lost 3 bases, J lost 8 bases, and 5 bases lay in between. The CDR3, as DNA: TGTGCCAGTAGTATGAAGTATTCACCCCTCCACTTT. As protein: CASSMKYSPLHF.